The 31 T cell receptor beta chains given below trace back to one sample, sequenced in a study of shared clonotypes between healthy human individuals. The table came from immunoSEQ multiplex PCR; TCRdb's copy has only in-frame clones and leaves some out. The repertoire holds more than 900,000 clones, about 84% seen once, with more than 0.55% in the top ten. The sequencing input was memory CD4+ T cells from PBMCs. Subset indicated: CD45RA-negative fraction. These receptors all stem from a man aged 18-30 years in good health. Some clones in this sample may be carry-over from other donors' samples.

The V gene is TRBV4-3, the J gene TRBJ2-2; no clear D gene. V lost 0 bases and J lost 5, with 7 bases in between. Germline V lookup: CDR1 LGHNA, CDR2 YSLEER. The CDR3 runs 14 residues. CDR3 bases: TGCGCCAGCAGCCAAGATCCAGGTACCGGGGAGCTGTTTTTT. This sequence encodes CASSQDPGTGELFF.

Of note for this clone: One junction end disagrees with the germline gene, perhaps due to a read error. This specimen includes other DNA sequences encoding the same CDR3. Here the CDR3 reads CASSLTSGSSYEQYF. The DNA of the CDR3 is TGTGCTAGCAGTTTGACTAGCGGGAGCTCCTACGAGCAGTACTTC. The V and J genes are TRBV6-5 and TRBJ2-7, with 12 bases matching TRBD2. Germline CDR1 is MNHEY and CDR2 is SVGAGI. The CDR3 runs to 15 residues.

Comment on this clone: Other DNA sequences from this sample encode an identical CDR3 as well. The V gene is TRBV28, the J gene TRBJ1-1, with TRBD1 identical over 11 bases. From germline, CDR1 is MDHEN and CDR2 SYDVKM. This CDR3 region has 15 residues. Germline trimming cut 5 bases from V and 2 bases from J; bases unmatched to any gene: 4. Written as DNA, the CDR3 is TGTGCCAGCAGTCGGACAGGGGGCAGAAACACTGAAGCTTTCTTT. It codes for CASSRTGGRNTEAFF.

This rearrangement joins TRBV28 to TRBJ1-2; tentatively, D is TRBD1 (5 bases). Germline V gene data show CDR1 as MDHEN and CDR2 as SYDVKM. The CDR3 length is 14 residues. V was trimmed by 6 bases and J by 0 bases, leaving 11 bases between them. The CDR3 DNA reads TGTGCCAGCAGCCGGGGCAAGTCTAACTATGGCTACACCTTC. Its protein is CASSRGKSNYGYTF.

This clone was recorded only once. The CDR3 nucleotides read TGTGCCAGCAGCTTACGGGGACTAGCGGGATCCTACGAGCAGTACTTC. Translation: CASSLRGLAGSYEQYF. This sequence joins TRBV7-2 and TRBJ2-7, with 13 nucleotides matching TRBD2. The CDR3 runs 16 residues. In germline, CDR1 is SGHTA, CDR2 FQGNSA. Trimming at V came to 2 bases and at J to 1 base, leaving 2 bases not matched to a gene.

The chain recombines TRBV28 with TRBJ2-7, with 9 nucleotides matching TRBD2. J gave up 4 bases and V 2 bases, and 6 bases lay outside the gene matches. The germline V gene has CDR1 MDHEN and CDR2 SYDVKM. This CDR3 is built from 15 residues. CDR3 protein: CASSLGPSGNYEQYF. The CDR3 DNA reads as TGTGCCAGCAGTTTAGGGCCTAGCGGGAATTACGAGCAGTACTTC.

The CDR3 sequence: CASSLAESSGNTIYF. The CDR3 nucleotides are TGCGCCAGCAGCCTGGCGGAGAGCTCTGGAAACACCATATATTTT. The chain employs TRBV5-1 and TRBJ1-3; no clear D gene. In germline, CDR1 is SGHRS, CDR2 YFSETQ. With 4 bases removed from V and 0 bases from J, the gap between germline ends came to 11 bases. There are 15 residues in the CDR3.

The rearrangement joins TRBV18 to TRBJ1-1, with a weak D call TRBD1 (6 bases). The CDR3 length is 15 residues. The V gene lost 3 bases and the J gene lost 5 bases, with 16 bases spanning the gap. Germline CDR1 KGHSH, CDR2 LQKENI. The CDR3 DNA reads as TGTGCCAGCTCACCCCGGACGGGGGCAGGAACTGAAGCTTTCTTT. It codes for CASSPRTGAGTEAFF.

The gene calls are TRBV6-1 and TRBJ2-7; the match to TRBD2 covers 10 bases. The CDR3 consists of 13 residues. J was trimmed by 9 bases and V by 7 bases; bases with no gene match: 9. Germline V gene sequence: CDR1 MNHNS, CDR2 SASEGT. Here the CDR3 DNA reads TGTGCCAGCATCCTAGCGGGAGTCCCTGGGCAGTACTTC. Amino acids: CASILAGVPGQYF.

The sample holds many counts of this clone. This chain joins TRBV4-1 and TRBJ1-5; TRBD1 agrees at 7 bases. The CDR3 is 15 amino acids. Trimming cost V 6 bases and J 2 bases; bases outside gene matches: 7. Germline loops: CDR1 MGHRA, CDR2 YSYEKL. The CDR3 protein is CASRQGGTGNQPQHF. In DNA form, the CDR3 reads TGCGCCAGCAGGCAGGGGGGTACCGGCAATCAGCCCCAGCATTTT.

CDR3 sequence (DNA): TGCGCCAGCACATTTGACGGTGCGGGAGAGACCCAGTACTTC. Its protein product is CASTFDGAGETQYF. The V gene is TRBV5-1, the J gene TRBJ2-5, with D possibly being TRBD2 (5 bases). CDR1 is SGHRS and CDR2 is YFSETQ in the germline V gene. The CDR3 is made up of 14 amino acids. V was shortened by 6 bases and J by 4 bases, with 16 bases between the two germline ends. The full variable domain, rest sourced from reference TRBV5-1 and TRBJ2-5, is KAGVTQTPRYLIKTRGQQVTLSCSPISGHRSVSWYQQTPGQGLQFLFEYFSETQRNKGNFPGRFSGRQFSNSRSEMNVSTLELGDSALYLCASTFDGAGETQYFGPGTRLLVL.

CDR3 protein: CASSSGLAGGMGETQYF. In DNA, the CDR3 is TGTGCCAGCAGCTCGGGACTAGCGGGAGGGATGGGGGAGACCCAGTACTTC. The chain combines TRBV7-2 with TRBJ2-5, with 16 bases fitting TRBD2. Unmatched junction bases numbered 7, after V lost 4 bases and J lost 5 bases. The CDR3 is made up of 17 amino acids. Germline CDR1 reads SGHTA; CDR2 reads FQGNSA.

The chain joins TRBV29-1 to TRBJ1-1; 9 bases agree with TRBD1. The germline V gene encodes CDR1 SQVTM and CDR2 ANQGSEA. The J segment lost 4 bases and the V segment lost 5 bases, leaving 8 bases of the junction unmatched. There are 14 residues in the CDR3. CDR3: CSVRGQGLSTEAFF. Written as DNA, the CDR3 is TGCAGCGTTAGGGGACAGGGTTTAAGCACTGAAGCTTTCTTT.

This clone was detected a few times. The same CDR3 arises from other DNA sequences in this sample as well. This chain links TRBV18 with TRBJ2-3; D is ambiguous. Germline V lookup: CDR1 KGHSH, CDR2 LQKENI. Trimming removed 2 bases at V and 5 bases at J, with 8 bases between. The CDR3 contains 13 residues. CDR3 protein: CASSPGVGDTQYF. The CDR3 DNA is TGTGCCAGCTCACCAGGGGTGGGAGATACGCAGTATTTT.

This clone was seen a few times. The chain recombines TRBV18 with TRBJ2-7; weak D call: TRBD2 (5 bases). V was trimmed by 0 bases and J by 6 bases, leaving 9 bases between them. The germline V gene encodes CDR1 KGHSH and CDR2 LQKENI. The CDR3 contains 13 residues. The CDR3 sequence: CASSPPSSTEQYF. The CDR3 region has the DNA TGTGCCAGCTCACCACCGTCTAGCACCGAGCAGTACTTC.

The V and J genes are TRBV20-1 and TRBJ2-7, with unresolved D. The CDR3 runs 11 residues. Trimming pared 3 bases from V and 2 bases from J, leaving 5 bases between. Germline lookup yields CDR1 DFQATT and CDR2 SNEGSKA (reference sequence). The CDR3 protein is CSASAAYEQYF. CDR3 nucleotide sequence: TGCAGTGCTAGCGCAGCCTACGAGCAGTACTTC.

This rearrangement joins TRBV30 to TRBJ2-5; TRBD2 is a possible D gene (6 bases). This CDR3 spans 11 amino acids. Trimming took off 3 bases at V and 7 bases at J, with 9 bases between the two ends. Per germline, CDR1 GTSNPN and CDR2 SVGIG (reference sequence). CDR3 nucleotides: TGTGCCTGGAGCTGGGGAGGGACCCAGTACTTC. This encodes CAWSWGGTQYF.

This clone turned up a few times. This chain's CDR3 is CASYRPQHF. Written as DNA, the CDR3 is TGTGCCAGCTATAGACCCCAGCATTTT. V and J are TRBV21-1 and TRBJ1-5. TRBV21-1 constitutes a pseudogene. This CDR3 contains 9 residues.

This clone was seen ten or more times. The chain carries TRBV7-9 and TRBJ1-2; no firm D call. The CDR3 runs to 13 residues. Trimming stripped 5 bases from V and 1 base from J, with 8 bases between. Germline-derived CDR1 and CDR2 are SEHNR and FQNEAQ (reference sequence). The CDR3 DNA is TGTGCCAGCAGCGCCGATCATAACTATGGCTACACCTTC. Its protein product is CASSADHNYGYTF.

The chain recombines TRBV10-3 with TRBJ2-2; TRBD1 might be the D (5 bases). The germline V gene has CDR1 ENHRY and CDR2 SYGVKD. Trimming stripped 10 bases from V and 3 bases from J, with 9 bases between. The CDR3 is 12 residues long. In nucleotides, the CDR3 is TGTGCCACAATGACAGACACCGGGGAGCTGTTTTTT. Its translation is CATMTDTGELFF.

The DNA for the CDR3 is TGTGCCAGCAGCCCAACCGGGAGCCCAGGGGAGGAGCAGTTCTTC. Its protein product is CASSPTGSPGEEQFF. V is TRBV11-2 and J is TRBJ2-1; tentatively, D is TRBD1 or TRBD2 (6 bases each). Trimming took 5 bases from V and 10 from J, leaving 21 bases between them. Germline V gene lookup returns CDR1 SGHAT and CDR2 FQNNGV. This CDR3 spans 15 amino acids.

This chain's CDR3 is CASSHLAGAGNEQFF. Written as DNA, the CDR3 is TGTGCCAGCAGCCACTTAGCGGGAGCTGGCAATGAGCAGTTCTTC. The gene calls are TRBV7-9 and TRBJ2-1, with 9 bases lining up with TRBD2. The CDR3 is made up of 15 amino acids. The V and J ends lost 5 bases and 6 bases, in that order; junction bases with no gene match: 8. Germline CDR1 is SEHNR and CDR2 is FQNEAQ (reference sequence).

This clone is a singleton in its sample. The rearrangement links TRBV10-3 to TRBJ1-1; TRBD1 matches at 9 bases. The V segment lost 6 bases and the J segment 5 bases; nucleotides outside the gene matches: 4. The CDR3 runs to 13 residues. In germline, CDR1 is ENHRY, CDR2 SYGVKD. Here the CDR3 reads CAIRADRGTEAFF. The DNA for the CDR3 is TGTGCCATCAGGGCGGACAGGGGAACTGAAGCTTTCTTT.

This sequence joins TRBV11-2 and TRBJ2-1; no clear D. Per the germline V gene, CDR1 is SGHAT and CDR2 is FQNNGV. The CDR3 covers 13 residues. V lost 5 bases and J lost 7, with 12 bases in between. CDR3 sequence (DNA): TGTGCCAGCAGCATCGGGCTGTGGAATGAGCAGTTCTTC. Its translation: CASSIGLWNEQFF. Full variable domain (remainder filled in from reference TRBV11-2 and TRBJ2-1): EAGVAQSPRYKIIEKRQSVAFWCNPISGHATLYWYQQILGQGPKLLIQFQNNGVVDDSQLPKDRFSAERLKGVDSTLKIQPAKLEDSAVYLCASSIGLWNEQFFGPGTRLTVL.

Comment on this clone: This sample also contains other DNA sequences that code for the same CDR3. V is TRBV18 and J is TRBJ2-5, with unresolved D. V lost 0 bases to trimming and J lost 4 bases, with 6 bases between them. This CDR3 contains 13 residues. The germline gives CDR1 KGHSH, CDR2 LQKENI. In DNA, the CDR3 is TGTGCCAGCTCACCACCGGTAGGAGAGACCCAGTACTTC. The encoded protein is CASSPPVGETQYF.

V and J are TRBV7-2 and TRBJ1-5; 7 nucleotides agree with TRBD1. The V segment lost 2 bases and the J segment 3 bases; nucleotides outside the gene matches: 4. This CDR3 has 15 residues. Germline values: CDR1 SGHTA, CDR2 FQGNSA. For the CDR3, the DNA is TGTGCCAGCAGCTTAACGGGACAGCCCAATCAGCCCCAGCATTTT. It translates to CASSLTGQPNQPQHF.

Only one count was recorded for this clone. The gene calls are TRBV5-1 and TRBJ1-5, with 9 bases that match TRBD1. The CDR3 runs to 17 residues. J gave up 4 bases and V 1 base, and 9 bases lay outside the gene matches. CDR1 SGHRS and CDR2 YFSETQ come from the germline V gene. In DNA form, the CDR3 reads TGCGCCAGCAGCTTGCCCCGGACAGGGGAGTATAATCAGCCCCAGCATTTT. This codes for CASSLPRTGEYNQPQHF.

The V gene is TRBV7-2, the J gene TRBJ2-1; D uncertain. V gave up 3 bases and J gave up 4 bases, with 4 bases separating them. The CDR3 spans 12 residues. From germline, CDR1 is SGHTA and CDR2 FQGNSA. CDR3 residues: CASSFVYNEQFF. The CDR3 nucleotides read TGTGCCAGCAGCTTCGTTTACAATGAGCAGTTCTTC.

The CDR3 is CASSPGSNNYEQYF. CDR3 coding DNA: TGCGCCAGCAGCCCCGGGTCCAATAATTACGAGCAGTACTTC. This chain uses TRBV5-1 with TRBJ2-7, with unresolved D. Germline CDR1 is SGHRS and CDR2 is YFSETQ. Between the trimmed V and J ends, which lost 4 bases and 4 bases, there was a span of 15 bases. The CDR3 runs to 14 residues.

The V and J genes are TRBV9 and TRBJ1-2; D is unclear. V was trimmed by 0 bases and J by 3 bases, leaving 12 bases between them. The germline CDR1 and CDR2 sequences are SGDLS and YYNGEE. The CDR3 is made up of 15 amino acids. The CDR3 here is CASSVGLWGDYGYTF. CDR3 nucleotides: TGTGCCAGCAGCGTAGGTTTGTGGGGTGACTATGGCTACACCTTC.

The V gene is TRBV25-1, the J gene TRBJ1-3; possible D gene TRBD1, 6 bases. CDR1 and CDR2 from the germline V gene are MGHDK and SYGVNS. Trimming left V 3 bases short and J 8 bases short, with 17 bases between. This CDR3 has 15 residues. The CDR3 here is CASSDPKQGSDTIYF. Written as DNA, the CDR3 is TGTGCCAGCAGTGATCCCAAACAGGGCTCAGACACCATATATTTT.